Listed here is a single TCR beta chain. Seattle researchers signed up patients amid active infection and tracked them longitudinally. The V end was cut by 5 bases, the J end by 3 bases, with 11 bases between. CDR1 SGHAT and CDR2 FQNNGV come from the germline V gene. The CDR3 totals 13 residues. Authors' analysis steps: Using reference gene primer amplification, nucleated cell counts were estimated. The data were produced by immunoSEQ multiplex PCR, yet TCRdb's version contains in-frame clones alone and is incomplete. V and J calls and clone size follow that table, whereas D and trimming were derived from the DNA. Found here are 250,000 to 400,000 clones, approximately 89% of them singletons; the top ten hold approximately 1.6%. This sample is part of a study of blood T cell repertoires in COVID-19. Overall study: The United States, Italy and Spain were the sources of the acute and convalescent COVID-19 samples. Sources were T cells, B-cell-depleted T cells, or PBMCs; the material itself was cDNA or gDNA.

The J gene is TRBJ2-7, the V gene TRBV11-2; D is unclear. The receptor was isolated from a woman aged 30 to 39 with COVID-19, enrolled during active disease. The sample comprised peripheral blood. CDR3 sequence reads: CASSIGSFYEQYF. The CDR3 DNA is TGTGCCAGCAGCATTGGCAGTTTCTACGAGCAGTACTTC. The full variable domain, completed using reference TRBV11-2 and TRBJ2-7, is EAGVAQSPRYKIIEKRQSVAFWCNPISGHATLYWYQQILGQGPKLLIQFQNNGVVDDSQLPKDRFSAERLKGVDSTLKIQPAKLEDSAVYLCASSIGSFYEQYFGPGTRLTVT.